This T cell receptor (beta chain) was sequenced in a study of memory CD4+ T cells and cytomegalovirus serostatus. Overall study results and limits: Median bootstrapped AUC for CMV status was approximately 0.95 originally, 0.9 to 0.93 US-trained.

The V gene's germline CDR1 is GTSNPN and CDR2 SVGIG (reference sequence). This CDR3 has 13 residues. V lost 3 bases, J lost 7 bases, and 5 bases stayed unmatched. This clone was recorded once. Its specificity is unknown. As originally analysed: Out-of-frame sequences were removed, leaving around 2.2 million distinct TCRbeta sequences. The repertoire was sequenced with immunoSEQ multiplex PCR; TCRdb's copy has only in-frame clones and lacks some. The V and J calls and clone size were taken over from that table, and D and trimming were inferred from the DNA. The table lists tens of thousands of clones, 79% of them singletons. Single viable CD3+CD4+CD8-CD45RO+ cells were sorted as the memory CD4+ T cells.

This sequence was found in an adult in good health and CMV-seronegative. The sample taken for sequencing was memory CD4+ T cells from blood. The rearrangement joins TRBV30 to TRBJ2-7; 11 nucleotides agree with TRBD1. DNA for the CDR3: TGTGCCTGGAGCCGGGACAGGGGGGGGGAGCAGTACTTC. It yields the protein CAWSRDRGGEQYF.